The 29 T cell receptor beta chains reported below all come from one sample, sequenced in a study of T cell clonotyping in hematopoietic cell transplantation. Only in-frame clones appear in the TCRdb table, and some are missing; sequencing was by immunoSEQ multiplex PCR. There are just under 20,000 clones in the sample; roughly 80% occur only once, and roughly 15% lies in the top ten. Sequencing was done on a sample of peripheral blood mononuclear cells. The receptors here all came from a man aged 60 to 69 in good health. Some clones in this sample may be carry-over from other donors' samples.

This clone was detected once. The chain combines TRBV6-5 with TRBJ1-1; D might be TRBD1 (5 bases). Trimming took off 2 bases at V and 1 base at J, with 11 bases between the two ends. Germline lookup yields CDR1 MNHEY and CDR2 SVGAGI. The CDR3 sequence is 15 residues long. CDR3 region: CASSYQTGENTEAFF. The CDR3 DNA reads TGTGCCAGCAGTTACCAAACGGGGGAGAACACTGAAGCTTTCTTT.

The genes are TRBV19 and TRBJ1-1; D is ambiguous. The germline V and J ends were trimmed by 10 bases and 5 bases, with 14 bases remaining between them. Germline V gives CDR1 LNHDA, CDR2 SQIVND (reference sequence). The CDR3 is made up of 12 amino acids. Here the CDR3 reads CATKIGRTEAFF. The CDR3 bases are TGTGCCACCAAAATAGGCAGGACTGAAGCTTTCTTT.

The chain uses TRBV7-6 and TRBJ2-7; D may be TRBD1 (5 bases). The CDR3 length is 12 residues. Per the germline V gene, CDR1 is SGHVS and CDR2 is FNYEAQ. V lost 1 base to trimming and J lost 6 bases, with 7 bases between them. CDR3 DNA: TGTGCCAGCAGCTTAGAGCAGGGCGAGCAGTACTTC. It specifies CASSLEQGEQYF.

V gene TRBV28 combines with J gene TRBJ2-1, with 9 bases identical to TRBD2. This CDR3 is built from 14 residues. Trimming took 3 bases from V and 6 from J; bases not matched to a gene: 3. The germline gives CDR1 MDHEN, CDR2 SYDVKM. CDR3 region: CASSLGGRANEQFF. The CDR3 region has the DNA TGTGCCAGCAGTTTGGGCGGGAGGGCCAATGAGCAGTTCTTC.

This clone rates as medium-sized. The chain carries TRBV7-9 and TRBJ2-1; TRBD2 matches 10 bases. This CDR3 comprises 13 residues. Looked up from germline, CDR1 is SEHNR and CDR2 is FQNEAQ (reference sequence). CDR3 residues: CAGAGGPDNEQFF. The DNA for the CDR3 is TGTGCTGGAGCGGGAGGGCCGGACAATGAGCAGTTCTTC.

The chain joins TRBV6-5 to TRBJ2-2; the D is unclear. This CDR3 comprises 16 residues. The V gene lost 4 bases and the J gene lost 6 bases, with 18 bases spanning the gap. Germline V lookup: CDR1 MNHEY, CDR2 SVGAGI. The CDR3 sequence: CASSWTAGRPAGELFF. The CDR3 DNA reads as TGTGCCAGCAGTTGGACCGCAGGCCGGCCGGCCGGGGAGCTGTTTTTT.

CDR3 loop: CAWSYARRFNSNYGYTF. The CDR3 DNA reads TGTGCCTGGAGCTACGCTCGGCGGTTCAATTCTAACTATGGCTACACCTTC. This chain links TRBV30 with TRBJ1-2, with D uncertain. The CDR3 length is 17 residues. Between the trimmed V and J ends, which lost 3 bases and 0 bases, there was a span of 20 bases. CDR1 is GTSNPN, CDR2 SVGIG, per germline (reference sequence).

This clone showed up just once. The chain uses TRBV5-4 and TRBJ2-5; D ambiguous. V was shortened by 3 bases and J by 6 bases, with 12 bases between the two germline ends. Germline CDR1 reads SGHNT; CDR2 reads YYREEE (reference sequence). The CDR3 runs to 13 residues. The CDR3: CASSSDPLKTQYF. In DNA form, the CDR3 reads TGTGCCAGCAGCTCGGACCCCCTAAAGACCCAGTACTTC.

The rearrangement joins TRBV9 to TRBJ2-7; D perhaps matches TRBD1 (7 bases). Germline V gene lookup returns CDR1 SGDLS and CDR2 YYNGEE. The germline V and J ends were trimmed by 4 bases and 3 bases, with 14 bases remaining between them. This CDR3 is built from 14 residues. Written as DNA, the CDR3 is TGTGCCAGCAGCACCAGACAGGGAGGCTACGAGCAGTACTTC. This gives the protein CASSTRQGGYEQYF.

In nucleotides, the CDR3 is TGTGCCAGCAGTGACGCGGGAGGTGAGCAGTTCTTC. As protein: CASSDAGGEQFF. The chain links TRBV2 to TRBJ2-1; 8 nucleotides agree with TRBD2. After removal of 3 bases from V and 9 bases from J, the junction contained 1 base not matched to a gene. Germline CDR1 is SNHLY and CDR2 is FYNNEI. The CDR3 extends over 12 amino acids.

This sequence joins TRBV6-5 and TRBJ2-2; 7 bases are a match to TRBD1. Germline V lookup: CDR1 MNHEY, CDR2 SVGAGI. This CDR3 has 15 amino acids. V dropped 0 bases and J dropped 5; count of bases not matched to a gene: 3. CDR3 amino acids: CASSYSETGTGELFF. In DNA, the CDR3 is TGTGCCAGCAGTTACTCGGAGACAGGGACCGGGGAGCTGTTTTTT.

The genes are TRBV30 and TRBJ1-4; 10 bases agree with TRBD1. The germline V gene encodes CDR1 GTSNPN and CDR2 SVGIG (reference sequence). CDR3 length equals 14 residues. The trim removed 2 bases at V and 8 bases at J, leaving 5 bases unmatched. The CDR3 DNA follows: TGTGCCTGGAGTTCGGGACAGGGGTACGAAAAACTGTTTTTT. Amino acid sequence: CAWSSGQGYEKLFF. Drawing the rest from reference TRBV30 and TRBJ1-4, the complete variable domain is SQTIHQWPATLVQPVGSPLSLECTVEGTSNPNLYWYRQAAGRGLQLLFYSVGIGQISSEVPQNLSASRPQDRQFILSSKKLLLSDSGFYLCAWSSGQGYEKLFFGSGTQLSVL.

The chain combines TRBV11-2 with TRBJ1-2, with a tentative D call TRBD1 (6 bases). Germline V lookup: CDR1 SGHAT, CDR2 FQNNGV. The CDR3 is made up of 13 amino acids. V was shortened by 8 bases and J by 5 bases, with 15 bases between the two germline ends. The CDR3 loop is CASGSHRAYGYTF. DNA of the CDR3: TGTGCCAGCGGATCCCACAGGGCATATGGCTACACCTTC. Filled out from reference TRBV11-2 and TRBJ1-2, the complete variable domain reads EAGVAQSPRYKIIEKRQSVAFWCNPISGHATLYWYQQILGQGPKLLIQFQNNGVVDDSQLPKDRFSAERLKGVDSTLKIQPAKLEDSAVYLCASGSHRAYGYTFGSGTRLTVV.

This clone was observed a few times. This rearrangement joins TRBV9 to TRBJ2-1, with D perhaps matching TRBD2 (6 bases). This CDR3 is built from 14 residues. With 0 bases removed from V and 7 bases from J, the gap between germline ends came to 11 bases. Germline CDR1 and CDR2: SGDLS and YYNGEE. The CDR3 coding sequence is TGTGCCAGCAGCGTAGGACGGGCGGGGAATGAGCAGTTCTTC. Translated: CASSVGRAGNEQFF.

The table lists this clone with a count of one. The chain combines TRBV15 with TRBJ2-7, with D perhaps matching TRBD2 (6 bases). V was cut by 1 base and J by 1 base, with 14 bases left in between. From germline, CDR1 is LNHNV and CDR2 YYDKDF (reference sequence). This CDR3 has 16 amino acids. The CDR3 DNA is TGTGCCACCAGCAGAGTTCCTTCCAGCGGGTCCTACGAGCAGTACTTC. Protein product: CATSRVPSSGSYEQYF.

This sequence joins TRBV4-1 and TRBJ2-2, with D tentatively TRBD1 (7 bases). Trimming took off 3 bases at V and 5 bases at J, with 10 bases between the two ends. Germline V lookup: CDR1 MGHRA, CDR2 YSYEKL. The CDR3 has 14 residues. The CDR3 sequence is CASSQQGGTGELFF. The DNA of the CDR3 is TGCGCCAGCAGCCAGCAGGGGGGAACCGGGGAGCTGTTTTTT.

The chain carries TRBV15 and TRBJ1-5; no clear D gene. Trimming took 5 bases from V and 3 from J, leaving 20 bases between them. This CDR3 spans 17 amino acids. Germline V gene sequence: CDR1 LNHNV, CDR2 YYDKDF (reference sequence). The CDR3 region is CATSQELLVTANQPQHF. Written as DNA, the CDR3 is TGTGCCACCAGCCAGGAACTTTTGGTAACAGCCAATCAGCCCCAGCATTTT. The whole variable domain, remainder taken from reference TRBV15 and TRBJ1-5, is DAMVIQNPRYQVTQFGKPVTLSCSQTLNHNVMYWYQQKSSQAPKLLFHYYDKDFNNEADTPDNFQSRRPNTSFCFLDIRSPGLGDTAMYLCATSQELLVTANQPQHFGDGTRLSIL.

This clone was found a few times. The chain joins TRBV2 to TRBJ1-4, with D unresolved. V was clipped by 6 bases and J by 7 bases, with 9 bases between them. The CDR3 has 12 residues. In germline, CDR1 is SNHLY, CDR2 FYNNEI. The CDR3 sequence is CASRMDSEKLFF. CDR3 DNA: TGTGCCAGCAGAATGGATAGTGAAAAACTGTTTTTT. Variable domain in full (rest from reference TRBV2 and TRBJ1-4): EPEVTQTPSHQVTQMGQEVILRCVPISNHLYFYWYRQILGQKVEFLVSFYNNEISEKSEIFDDQFSVERPDGSNFTLKIRSTKLEDSAMYFCASRMDSEKLFFGSGTQLSVL.

This sequence joins TRBV7-9 and TRBJ1-2; no firm D call. The CDR3 is 14 amino acids. The ends were cut back, 3 bases at V and 3 bases at J, with 11 bases in the middle. CDR1 is SEHNR and CDR2 is FQNEAQ in the germline V gene (reference sequence). CDR3 loop: CASSFGSPYYGYTF. In DNA form, the CDR3 reads TGTGCCAGCAGCTTCGGCAGCCCGTACTATGGCTACACCTTC. Together with reference TRBV7-9 and TRBJ1-2, the CDR3 gives the full variable domain: DTGVSQNPRHKITKRGQNVTFRCDPISEHNRLYWYRQTLGQGPEFLTYFQNEAQLEKSRLLSDRFSAERPKGSFSTLEIQRTEQGDSAMYLCASSFGSPYYGYTFGSGTRLTVV.

The V call is TRBV4-3, the J call TRBJ2-2; D gene unclear. V was pared by 4 bases and J by 3 bases, with 9 bases between. CDR3 length equals 14 residues. CDR1 LGHNA and CDR2 YSLEER come from the germline V gene. The CDR3 is CASSPPLDTGELFF. CDR3 DNA sequence: TGCGCCAGCAGCCCCCCTTTGGACACCGGGGAGCTGTTTTTT.

The V call is TRBV5-1, the J call TRBJ2-5; D tentatively fits TRBD1 or TRBD2 (5 bases each). CDR3 length equals 15 residues. Germline CDR1 reads SGHRS; CDR2 reads YFSETQ. V was shortened by 0 bases and J by 0 bases, with 9 bases between the two germline ends. The CDR3 region has the DNA TGCGCCAGCAGCTTGGCGGGGACGGACCAAGAGACCCAGTACTTC. Protein product: CASSLAGTDQETQYF.

This chain uses TRBV5-4 with TRBJ2-6; D remains ambiguous. The CDR3 covers 16 residues. V gave up 0 bases and J gave up 1 base, with 8 bases separating them. CDR1 is SGHNT, CDR2 YYREEE, per germline (reference sequence). The CDR3 loop is CASSLEGDSGANVLTF. The DNA of the CDR3 is TGTGCCAGCAGCTTGGAGGGTGATTCTGGGGCCAACGTCCTGACTTTC. The full variable domain, completed using reference TRBV5-4 and TRBJ2-6, is ETGVTQSPTHLIKTRGQQVTLRCSSQSGHNTVSWYQQALGQGPQFIFQYYREEENGRGNFPPRFSGLQFPNYSSELNVNALELDDSALYLCASSLEGDSGANVLTFGAGSRLTVL.

This sequence joins TRBV10-3 and TRBJ2-6; D tentatively reads TRBD1 or TRBD2 (6 bases each). There are 16 residues in the CDR3. The germline V gene has CDR1 ENHRY and CDR2 SYGVKD. V was clipped by 2 bases and J by 4 bases, with 12 bases between them. The CDR3 DNA reads TGTGCCATCAGTGAGCCGGGGGCGCGAGGGGCCAACGTCCTGACTTTC. It yields the protein CAISEPGARGANVLTF.

Turning to this clone: Within the sample, other DNA sequences also encode this same CDR3. V gene TRBV30 combines with J gene TRBJ2-5; D ambiguous. The length of the CDR3 is 11 residues. V dropped 0 bases and J dropped 5 bases, with 4 bases sitting between them. Germline CDR1 reads GTSNPN; CDR2 reads SVGIG (reference sequence). CDR3 sequence: CAWSVQETQYF. CDR3 DNA: TGTGCCTGGAGTGTACAGGAGACCCAGTACTTC.

V usage is TRBV27 and J usage is TRBJ2-7, with no clear D. CDR1 is MNHEY and CDR2 is SMNVEV in the germline V gene (reference sequence). The CDR3 has 15 amino acids. Trimming cost V 1 base and J 2 bases, with 12 bases left between them. This chain's CDR3 is CASSLYGTRTYEQYF. CDR3 sequence (DNA): TGTGCCAGCAGTTTATACGGTACCCGCACCTACGAGCAGTACTTC.

This chain connects TRBV5-1 to TRBJ2-3, with D unclear. The CDR3 is 15 amino acids. The V end lost 0 bases, the J end lost 0 bases, and 8 bases lay between the germline ends. Germline CDR1 is SGHRS and CDR2 is YFSETQ. CDR3 nucleotides: TGCGCCAGCAGCTTGGAGCAGGTTAGCACAGATACGCAGTATTTT. Residues: CASSLEQVSTDTQYF.

This sequence joins TRBV4-1 and TRBJ1-4, with 7 bases identical to TRBD1. CDR3 length: 17 amino acids. The germline gives CDR1 MGHRA, CDR2 YSYEKL. Unmatched junction bases numbered 9, after V lost 5 bases and J lost 0 bases. In nucleotides, the CDR3 is TGCGCCAGCAGCAGACAGGGAGGTTGGGCAACTAATGAAAAACTGTTTTTT. Encoded protein: CASSRQGGWATNEKLFF.

The rearrangement joins TRBV19 to TRBJ1-4; D not resolved. The CDR3 is made up of 13 amino acids. The ends were cut back, 8 bases at V and 0 bases at J, with 7 bases in the middle. Germline V lookup: CDR1 LNHDA, CDR2 SQIVND (reference sequence). The CDR3 sequence: CASCSATNEKLFF. For the CDR3, the DNA is TGTGCCAGTTGCAGTGCAACTAATGAAAAACTGTTTTTT. The full variable domain, completed using reference TRBV19 and TRBJ1-4, is DGGITQSPKYLFRKEGQNVTLSCEQNLNHDAMYWYRQDPGQGLRLIYYSQIVNDFQKGDIAEGYSVSREKKESFPLTVTSAQKNPTAFYLCASCSATNEKLFFGSGTQLSVL.

The chain recombines TRBV2 with TRBJ1-5, with D hard to call. The CDR3 is 13 amino acids. V lost 6 bases and J lost 0, with 6 bases in between. Germline-derived CDR1 and CDR2 are SNHLY and FYNNEI. CDR3 nucleotide sequence: TGTGCCAGCAGGCAGAATAGCAATCAGCCCCAGCATTTT. It translates to CASRQNSNQPQHF.